This is a list of T cell receptor beta chains from one sample in a study of identical twins. TCRdb reanalysed the 5' RACE reads using MiXCR and keeps one entry per CDR3 protein. The sample has hundreds of thousands of distinct CDR3 sequences, 8.5% to 9% seen once. The same data also contributed to another study, on yellow fever vaccine responses in identical twins.

The sequenced material came from PBMCs. The origin of the receptors is a woman aged 18-29 years in good health. The CDR3 runs from the conserved cysteine through the conserved F or W. D genes are given only for firm matches. Not all rows give a size; the values are once, few, many and, for expanded clones, a class.

cdr3_length	d_call	v_call	j_call	clone_size	cdr3_aa	cdr3_nt
14	TRBD1	TRBV2	TRBJ1-2	few	CASSVSGGADGYTF	TGTGCCAGCAGTGTTTCAGGGGGCGCGGATGGCTACACCTTC
13	TRBD1	TRBV12-3/TRBV12-4	TRBJ1-1	many	CASTQGQPPEAFF	TGTGCCAGCACCCAGGGACAGCCGCCTGAAGCTTTCTTT
14	TRBD1	TRBV12-3/TRBV12-4	TRBJ2-5	few	CASSLGTGLGTQYF	TGTGCCAGCAGTTTAGGGACAGGCCTGGGGACCCAGTACTTC
17	TRBD1	TRBV24-1	TRBJ2-1	.	CATSDTVGQGTYNEQFF	TGTGCCACCAGTGATACCGTGGGACAGGGTACGTACAATGAGCAGTTCTTC
15	.	TRBV9	TRBJ2-3	few	CASSEDPSGFYAQYF	TGTGCCAGCAGCGAGGATCCCTCCGGGTTTTACGCGCAGTATTTT
12	.	TRBV20-1	TRBJ2-5	few	CSATQPGGTQYF	TGCAGTGCTACACAGCCCGGGGGGACCCAGTACTTC
14	.	TRBV5-1	TRBJ2-2	.	CASSLGHRTGELFF	TGCGCCAGCAGCTTGGGCCACCGAACCGGGGAGCTGTTTTTT
16	TRBD1	TRBV3-1	TRBJ1-2	many	CASSPRGTGANYGYTF	TGTGCCAGCAGCCCTCGGGGGACAGGCGCCAACTATGGCTACACCTTC
14	TRBD2	TRBV5-6	TRBJ2-1	few	CASSPLAGANEQFF	TGTGCCAGCAGCCCACTAGCGGGGGCCAATGAGCAGTTCTTC
13	.	TRBV7-3	TRBJ2-3	many	CASSTASADTQYF	TGTGCCAGCAGCACGGCGAGTGCAGATACGCAGTATTTT
15	.	TRBV7-2	TRBJ2-1	many	CASSSRGFSYNEQFF	TGTGCCAGCAGCTCACGAGGGTTTTCCTACAATGAGCAGTTCTTC
13	TRBD1	TRBV10-3	TRBJ2-3	many	CAISGTGKDTQYF	TGTGCCATCAGTGGGACAGGGAAGGATACGCAGTATTTT
13	.	TRBV7-8	TRBJ1-2	few	CASSRPGRDGYTF	TGTGCCAGCAGCCGCCCGGGGCGAGATGGCTACACCTTC
14	.	TRBV28	TRBJ1-1	many	CASSWGSANTEAFF	TGTGCCAGCAGTTGGGGGTCCGCGAACACTGAAGCTTTCTTT
15	TRBD1	TRBV15	TRBJ2-1	.	CATSRSGTAYNEQFF	TGTGCCACCAGCAGATCTGGGACAGCTTACAATGAGCAGTTCTTC
14	TRBD1	TRBV5-1	TRBJ2-1	.	CASSLVGQGDEQFF	TGCGCCAGCAGCTTGGTTGGACAGGGCGATGAGCAGTTCTTC
16	TRBD1	TRBV7-9	TRBJ1-1	.	CASSLNPGQPRTEAFF	TGTGCCAGCAGCTTAAACCCGGGACAGCCAAGGACTGAAGCTTTCTTT
13	.	TRBV5-1	TRBJ2-1	many	CASSSGTNNEQFF	TGCGCCAGCAGCTCCGGGACAAACAATGAGCAGTTCTTC
17	.	TRBV7-8	TRBJ2-5	.	CASSLAAQGRGQETQYF	TGTGCCAGCAGCTTAGCCGCCCAGGGAAGGGGGCAAGAGACCCAGTACTTC
15	TRBD2	TRBV7-9	TRBJ2-1	many	CASSLISGRAWEQFF	TGTGCCAGCAGCTTAATAAGCGGGAGGGCCTGGGAGCAGTTCTTC
13	.	TRBV7-2	TRBJ2-2	.	CASSPKWTGELFF	TGTGCCAGCAGCCCAAAGTGGACCGGGGAGCTGTTTTTT
13	TRBD2	TRBV28	TRBJ2-3	once	CASSKRDTDTQYF	TGTGCCAGCAGTAAGCGGGACACAGATACGCAGTATTTT
15	TRBD2	TRBV27	TRBJ2-7	.	CASSLFASGSGEQYF	TGTGCCAGCAGTTTATTTGCTAGCGGGAGTGGGGAGCAGTACTTC
18	TRBD2	TRBV5-1	TRBJ2-1	few	CASSFATLAGGTGNEQFF	TGCGCCAGCAGCTTCGCCACTCTAGCGGGGGGTACGGGGAATGAGCAGTTCTTC
16	.	TRBV12-3/TRBV12-4	TRBJ2-5	few	CASSPYSSPAQETQYF	TGTGCCAGCAGTCCGTACAGTAGCCCGGCCCAAGAGACCCAGTACTTC
15	.	TRBV7-6	TRBJ2-1	few	CASSSGAGSYNEQFF	TGTGCCAGCAGCTCAGGCGCGGGATCCTACAATGAGCAGTTCTTC
15	TRBD2	TRBV20-1	TRBJ2-3	many	CSARKTSGGADTQYF	TGCAGTGCTAGAAAGACTAGCGGGGGGGCGGATACGCAGTATTTT
15	.	TRBV6-1	TRBJ2-3	.	CASIKWAGEEDMQYF	TGTGCCAGCATCAAGTGGGCAGGGGAGGAAGATATGCAGTATTTT
13	.	TRBV10-1	TRBJ1-5	.	CASSPGPHQPQHF	TGCGCCAGCAGTCCCGGGCCCCATCAGCCCCAGCATTTT
14	.	TRBV9	TRBJ1-1	.	CASSVGGRGTEAFF	TGTGCCAGCAGCGTAGGGGGGAGGGGCACTGAAGCTTTCTTT
13	TRBD1	TRBV29-1	TRBJ2-1	many	CSVRDRVYNEQFF	TGCAGCGTTCGCGACAGGGTCTACAATGAGCAGTTCTTC
13	TRBD2	TRBV29-1	TRBJ2-7	.	CSVHGTSGYEQYF	TGCAGCGTTCACGGGACTAGTGGTTACGAGCAGTACTTC
18	TRBD2	TRBV20-1	TRBJ2-1	.	CSARDWTSGPSRRDEQFF	TGCAGTGCTAGAGATTGGACTAGCGGGCCCAGCCGGAGGGATGAGCAGTTCTTC
15	TRBD2	TRBV10-3	TRBJ2-3	many	CAISVGGAPTDTQYF	TGTGCCATCAGTGTCGGGGGGGCCCCTACAGATACGCAGTATTTT
15	.	TRBV9	TRBJ2-7	many	CASSVGGTRIGEQYF	TGTGCCAGCAGCGTAGGGGGCACTCGGATTGGCGAGCAGTACTTC
14	.	TRBV20-1	TRBJ2-7	few	CSAREGSGTTMQYF	TGCAGTGCTAGAGAAGGTAGCGGTACTACGATGCAGTACTTC
19	TRBD2	TRBV20-1	TRBJ2-3	many	CSARPIYPRLAGITDTQYF	TGCAGTGCTAGACCGATCTACCCCCGGCTAGCGGGAATAACAGATACGCAGTATTTT
15	TRBD1	TRBV12-3/TRBV12-4	TRBJ1-6	.	CASSATGGRNSPLHF	TGTGCCAGCAGTGCGACAGGGGGAAGGAATTCACCCCTCCACTTT
15	.	TRBV18	TRBJ2-1	few	CASSPPGTVDNEQFF	TGTGCCAGCTCACCACCCGGTACTGTAGACAATGAGCAGTTCTTC
14	.	TRBV10-2	TRBJ2-5	many	CASSATRSGETQYF	TGCGCCAGCAGCGCGACTAGGTCGGGTGAGACCCAGTACTTC
16	TRBD1	TRBV6-4	TRBJ2-1	few	CASSASTGGAPNEQFF	TGTGCCAGCAGTGCCTCAACAGGGGGCGCCCCGAATGAGCAGTTCTTC
15	.	TRBV20-1	TRBJ2-3	few	CSAREGWRGTDTQYF	TGCAGTGCTAGAGAGGGGTGGAGGGGCACAGATACGCAGTATTTT
12	.	TRBV5-6	TRBJ2-7	.	CASSAGDYEQYF	TGTGCCAGCAGCGCAGGGGACTACGAGCAGTACTTC
12	.	TRBV28	TRBJ2-7	few	CASTRGFGEQYF	TGTGCCAGCACAAGGGGGTTCGGCGAGCAGTACTTC